This T cell receptor (beta chain) emerged from a study of control samples from healthy donors and cancer patients. Per the germline V gene, CDR1 is SGHRS and CDR2 is YFSETQ. This CDR3 is built from 15 residues. The ends lost 5 bases at V and 1 base at J; junction bases unmatched: 6. Some clones are missing from TCRdb's copy, which holds only in-frame ones; the method was immunoSEQ multiplex PCR. The table records 150,000 to 200,000 clones, 94% of them present only once. The chain uses TRBV5-1 and TRBJ2-7, with 10 bases fitting TRBD2. This clonotype was sampled from a woman in her late teens or twenties in good health. Specimen: blood. CDR3 sequence (DNA): TGCGCCAGCAGTTTGACTAGCGGGCCTTCCTACGAGCAGTACTTC. This encodes CASSLTSGPSYEQYF.